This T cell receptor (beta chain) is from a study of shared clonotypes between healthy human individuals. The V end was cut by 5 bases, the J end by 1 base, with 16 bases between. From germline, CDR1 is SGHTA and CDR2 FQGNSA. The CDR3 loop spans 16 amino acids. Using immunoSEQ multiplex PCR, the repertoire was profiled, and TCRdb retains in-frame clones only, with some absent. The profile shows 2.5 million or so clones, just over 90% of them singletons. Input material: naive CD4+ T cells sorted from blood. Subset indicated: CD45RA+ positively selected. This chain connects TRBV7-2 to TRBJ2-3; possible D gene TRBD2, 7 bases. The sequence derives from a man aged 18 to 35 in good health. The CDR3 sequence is CASSPFKGGGTDTQYF. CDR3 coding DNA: TGTGCCAGCAGCCCCTTTAAGGGGGGGGGCACAGATACGCAGTATTTT.